Listed below are T cell receptor beta chains from one sample, sequenced in a study of sequential checkpoint blockade in melanoma. The assay was immunoSEQ multiplex PCR, and TCRdb's table has in-frame clones only and misses some. There are approximately 880 clones in the sample; around 20% occur only once, and under 15% lies in the top ten. Sequencing used tumor tissue (inferred from file names), obtained from a patient given nivolumab and ipilimumab in sequence. The receptors stem from a human donor with melanoma. Each CDR3 is given with its conserved first and last residue. Where a row states a size, it is once, few, many or the class of an expanded clone; other rows omit it.

clone_size,v_call,j_call,cdr3_aa
NA,TRBV11-3,TRBJ1-4,CASSAAGTGNEKLFF
NA,TRBV9,TRBJ2-1,CASSEGMDSAAYNEQFF
NA,TRBV15,TRBJ2-1,CATSRTSGGSYNEQFF
few,TRBV6-8,TRBJ1-5,CASSYDSNQPQHF
large,TRBV11-3,TRBJ1-5,CASSLADSLNQPQHF
large,TRBV11-3,TRBJ2-1,CASSDGRTYNEQFF
medium-sized,TRBV7-5,TRBJ1-1,CASSLKKENTEAFF
NA,TRBV5-1,TRBJ2-5,CASSLGLGRETQYF
NA,TRBV6-1,TRBJ2-1,CASSEAAGTLDEQFF
few,TRBV6-8,TRBJ2-6,CATRTARPGANVLTF
NA,TRBV19,TRBJ2-5,CASSMANQETQYF
NA,TRBV9,TRBJ2-5,CASSFDFQETQYF
few,TRBV11-3,TRBJ1-6,CASSSHQGSRYSPLHF
few,TRBV23-1,TRBJ2-1,CASSPAGGVFNEQFF
NA,TRBV9,TRBJ1-1,CASSLTGAEAFF
large,TRBV28,TRBJ2-1,CASSLKGVGTSGGLYNEQFF
NA,TRBV15,TRBJ2-1,CATSRGYGGNEQFF
NA,TRBV25-1,TRBJ2-1,CASSAETGDLNEQFF
NA,TRBV23-1,TRBJ2-7,CASSLRDSPYEQYF
few,TRBV9,TRBJ2-1,CASSEVASGGIDEQFF
once,TRBV29-1,TRBJ2-2,CSVAGTPDANTGELFF
NA,TRBV6-7,TRBJ2-4,CASPFPSVGLGHIAKNIQYF
NA,TRBV11-3,TRBJ1-3,CASSSSGAGNTIYF
NA,TRBV6-8,TRBJ2-5,CASRTVYQETQYF
few,TRBV23-1,TRBJ2-7,CASSQGDYYEQYF
large,TRBV6-8,TRBJ2-5,CASSYSGGPEYF
few,TRBV6-8,TRBJ1-1,CASSLLTENTEAFF
few,TRBV6-8,TRBJ2-7,CAIRGDSYEQYF
few,TRBV9,TRBJ2-2,CASSPRTGGGELFF
few,TRBV15,TRBJ2-2,CATSRGRLGTGELFF
medium-sized,TRBV11-3,TRBJ2-7,CASSLAATSSYEQYF
NA,TRBV19,TRBJ2-3,CASSTHSAGGTTDTQYF
NA,TRBV19,TRBJ2-6,CASSRESSGANVLTF
few,TRBV30,TRBJ1-3,CARSESSGNTIYF
few,TRBV11-3,TRBJ2-1,CASSLPGLARDNEQFF
few,TRBV6-8,TRBJ1-2,CASSNPTDSNYGYTF
NA,TRBV19,TRBJ1-2,CASSMDLERHYGYTF
once,TRBV18,TRBJ2-7,CASSPAGIYEQYF
few,TRBV9,TRBJ2-2,CASSSSNREPNTGELFF
NA,TRBV11-3,TRBJ2-6,CASTRGSGANVLTF